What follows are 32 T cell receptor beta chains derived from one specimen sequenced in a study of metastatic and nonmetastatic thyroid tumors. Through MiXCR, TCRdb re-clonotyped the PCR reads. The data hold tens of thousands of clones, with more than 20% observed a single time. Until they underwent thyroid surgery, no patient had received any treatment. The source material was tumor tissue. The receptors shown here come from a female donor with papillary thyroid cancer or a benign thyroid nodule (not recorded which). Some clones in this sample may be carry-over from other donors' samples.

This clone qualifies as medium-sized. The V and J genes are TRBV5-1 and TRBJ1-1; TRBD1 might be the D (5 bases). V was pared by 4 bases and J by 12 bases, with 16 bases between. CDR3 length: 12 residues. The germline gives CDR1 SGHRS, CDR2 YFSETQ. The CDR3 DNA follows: TGCGCCAGCAGCCCCCGGGGGGGTACGCCTTTCTTT. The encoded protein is CASSPRGGTPFF.

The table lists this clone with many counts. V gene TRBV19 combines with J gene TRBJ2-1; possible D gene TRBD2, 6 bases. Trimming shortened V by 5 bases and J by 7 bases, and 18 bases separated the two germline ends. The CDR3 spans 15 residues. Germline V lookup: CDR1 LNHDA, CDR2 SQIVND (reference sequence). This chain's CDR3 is CASSRRGHTLNEQFF. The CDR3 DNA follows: TGTGCCAGTAGTCGGAGGGGCCACACTCTTAATGAGCAGTTCTTC.

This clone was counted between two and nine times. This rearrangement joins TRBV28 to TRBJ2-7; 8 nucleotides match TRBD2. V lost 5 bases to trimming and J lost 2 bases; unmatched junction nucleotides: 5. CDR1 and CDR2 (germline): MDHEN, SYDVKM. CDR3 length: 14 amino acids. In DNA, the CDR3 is TGTGCCAGCAGTACCTTAGCGGGAACCTACGAGCAGTACTTC. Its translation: CASSTLAGTYEQYF. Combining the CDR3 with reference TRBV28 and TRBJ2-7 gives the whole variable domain DVKVTQSSRYLVKRTGEKVFLECVQDMDHENMFWYRQDPGLGLRLIYFSYDVKMKEKGDIPEGYSVSREKKERFSLILESASTNQTSMYLCASSTLAGTYEQYFGPGTRLTVT.

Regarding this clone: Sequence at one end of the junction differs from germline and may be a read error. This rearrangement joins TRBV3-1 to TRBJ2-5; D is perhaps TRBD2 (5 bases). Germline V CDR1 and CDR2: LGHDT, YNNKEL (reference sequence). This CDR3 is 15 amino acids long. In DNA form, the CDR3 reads TGTGCCAGCATCCAACAGCTGAGGGTTCAAGAGACCCAGTACTTC. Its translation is CASIQQLRVQETQYF.

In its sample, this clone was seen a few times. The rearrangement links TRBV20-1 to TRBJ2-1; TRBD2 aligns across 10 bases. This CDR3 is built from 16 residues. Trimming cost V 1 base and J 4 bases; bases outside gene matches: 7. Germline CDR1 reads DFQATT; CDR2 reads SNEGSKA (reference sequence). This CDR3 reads CSARGTGLAAYNEQFF. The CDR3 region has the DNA TGCAGTGCTAGAGGCACAGGACTAGCGGCGTACAATGAGCAGTTCTTC.

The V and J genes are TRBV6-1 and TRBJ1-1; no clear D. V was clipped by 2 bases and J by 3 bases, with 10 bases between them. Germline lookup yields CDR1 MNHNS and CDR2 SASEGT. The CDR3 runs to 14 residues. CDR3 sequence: CASSERWVDTEAFF. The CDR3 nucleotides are TGTGCCAGCAGTGAAAGGTGGGTGGACACTGAAGCTTTCTTT.

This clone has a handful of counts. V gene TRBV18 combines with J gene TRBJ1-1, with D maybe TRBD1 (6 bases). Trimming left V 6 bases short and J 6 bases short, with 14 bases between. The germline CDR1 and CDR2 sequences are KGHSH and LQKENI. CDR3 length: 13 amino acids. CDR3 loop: CASSEEGGSEAFF. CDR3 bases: TGTGCCAGCTCGGAAGAGGGGGGGTCTGAAGCTTTCTTT.

In DNA form, the CDR3 reads TGTGCCAGCAGCTTAGCGGAGGGACAGGTTAACGAGCAGTACTTC. This translates into CASSLAEGQVNEQYF. J is TRBJ2-7 and V is TRBV7-8; 8 bases line up with TRBD1. This CDR3 region has 15 residues. In germline, CDR1 is SGHVS, CDR2 FQNEAQ. V gave up 0 bases and J gave up 5 bases; unmatched junction bases: 6.

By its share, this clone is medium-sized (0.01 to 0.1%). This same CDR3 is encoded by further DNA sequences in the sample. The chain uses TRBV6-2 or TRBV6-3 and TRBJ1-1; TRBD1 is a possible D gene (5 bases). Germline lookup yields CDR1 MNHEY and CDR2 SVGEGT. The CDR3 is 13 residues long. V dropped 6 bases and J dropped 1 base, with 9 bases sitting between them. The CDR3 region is CASRRQWNTEAFF. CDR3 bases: TGTGCCAGCAGAAGACAGTGGAACACTGAAGCTTTCTTT.

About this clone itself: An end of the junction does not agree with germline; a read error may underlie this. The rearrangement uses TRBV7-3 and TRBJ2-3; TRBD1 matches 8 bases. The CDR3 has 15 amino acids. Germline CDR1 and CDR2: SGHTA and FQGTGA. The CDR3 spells CSSSLRQGLADTQYF. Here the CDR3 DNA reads TGTTCCAGCAGCTTAAGACAGGGGCTGGCAGATACGCAGTATTTT. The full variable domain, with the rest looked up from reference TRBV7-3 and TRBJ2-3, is GAGVSQTPSNKVTEKGKYVELRCDPISGHTALYWYRQSLGQGPEFLIYFQGTGAADDSGLPNDRFFAVRPEGSVSTLKIQRTERGDSAVYLCSSSLRQGLADTQYFGPGTRLTVL.

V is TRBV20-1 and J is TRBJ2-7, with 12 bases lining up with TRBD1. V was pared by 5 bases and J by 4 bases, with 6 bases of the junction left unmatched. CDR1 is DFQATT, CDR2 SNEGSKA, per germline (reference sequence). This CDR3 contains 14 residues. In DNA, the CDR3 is TGCAGTGCTCAAGGGGACAGGGGGCGTTACGAGCAGTACTTC. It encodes CSAQGDRGRYEQYF.

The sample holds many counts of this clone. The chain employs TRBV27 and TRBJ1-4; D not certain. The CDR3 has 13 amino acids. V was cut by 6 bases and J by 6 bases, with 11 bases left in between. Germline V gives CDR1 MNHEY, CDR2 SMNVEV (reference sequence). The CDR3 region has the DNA TGTGCCAGCAGAAGCAATATTCATGAAAAACTGTTTTTT. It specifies CASRSNIHEKLFF.

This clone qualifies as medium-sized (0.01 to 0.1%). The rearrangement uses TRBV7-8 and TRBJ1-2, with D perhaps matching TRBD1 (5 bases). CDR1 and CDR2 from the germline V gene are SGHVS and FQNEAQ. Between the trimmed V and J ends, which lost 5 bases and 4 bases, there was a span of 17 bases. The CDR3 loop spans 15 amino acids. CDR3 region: CASSPQGVRTYGYTF. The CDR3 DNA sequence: TGTGCCAGCAGCCCCCAAGGGGTGAGGACCTATGGCTACACCTTC.

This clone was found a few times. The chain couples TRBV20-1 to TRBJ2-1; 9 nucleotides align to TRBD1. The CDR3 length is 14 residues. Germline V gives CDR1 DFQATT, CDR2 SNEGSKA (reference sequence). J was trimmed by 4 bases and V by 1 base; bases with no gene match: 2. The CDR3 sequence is CSARGTGAYNEQFF. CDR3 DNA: TGCAGTGCTAGAGGGACAGGGGCATACAATGAGCAGTTCTTC.

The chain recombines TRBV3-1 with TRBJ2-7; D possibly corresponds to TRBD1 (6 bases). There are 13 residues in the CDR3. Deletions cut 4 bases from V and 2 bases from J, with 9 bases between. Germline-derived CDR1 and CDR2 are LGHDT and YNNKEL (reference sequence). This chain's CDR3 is CASSRGGAYEQYF. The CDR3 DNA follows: TGTGCCAGCAGCCGAGGGGGAGCCTACGAGCAGTACTTC.

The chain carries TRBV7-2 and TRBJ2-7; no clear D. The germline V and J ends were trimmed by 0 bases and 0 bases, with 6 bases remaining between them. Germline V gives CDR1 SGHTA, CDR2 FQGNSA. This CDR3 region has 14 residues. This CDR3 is CASSLAGSSYEQYF. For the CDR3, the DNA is TGTGCCAGCAGCTTAGCTGGCAGCTCCTACGAGCAGTACTTC.

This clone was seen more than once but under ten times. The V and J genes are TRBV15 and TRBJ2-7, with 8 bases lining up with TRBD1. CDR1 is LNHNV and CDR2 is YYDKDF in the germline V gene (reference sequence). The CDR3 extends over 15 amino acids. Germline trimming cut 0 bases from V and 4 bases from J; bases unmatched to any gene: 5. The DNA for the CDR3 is TGTGCCACCAGCAGAGACAGGGGGCAGAAGTACGAGCAGTACTTC. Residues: CATSRDRGQKYEQYF.

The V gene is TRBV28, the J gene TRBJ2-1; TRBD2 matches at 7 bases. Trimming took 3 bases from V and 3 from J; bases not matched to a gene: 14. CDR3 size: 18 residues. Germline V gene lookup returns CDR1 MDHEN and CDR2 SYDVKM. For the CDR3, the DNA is TGTGCCAGCAGTTTTTTCGGGTCAGGCGGGGGTAACTACAATGAGCAGTTCTTC. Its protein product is CASSFFGSGGGNYNEQFF.

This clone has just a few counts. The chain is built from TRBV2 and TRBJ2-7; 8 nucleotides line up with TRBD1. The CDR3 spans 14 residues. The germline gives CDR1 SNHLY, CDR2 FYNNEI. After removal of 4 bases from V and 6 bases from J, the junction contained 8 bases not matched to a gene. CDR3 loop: CASSGPGQDSEQYF. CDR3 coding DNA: TGTGCCAGCAGTGGACCGGGACAGGACTCCGAGCAGTACTTC.

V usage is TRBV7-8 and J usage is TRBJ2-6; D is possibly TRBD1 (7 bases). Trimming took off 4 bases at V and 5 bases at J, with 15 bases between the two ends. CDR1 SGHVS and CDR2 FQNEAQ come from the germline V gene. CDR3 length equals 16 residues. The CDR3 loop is CASSSYRGLWANVLTF. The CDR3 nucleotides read TGTGCCAGCAGCTCCTACAGGGGACTCTGGGCCAACGTCCTGACTTTC.

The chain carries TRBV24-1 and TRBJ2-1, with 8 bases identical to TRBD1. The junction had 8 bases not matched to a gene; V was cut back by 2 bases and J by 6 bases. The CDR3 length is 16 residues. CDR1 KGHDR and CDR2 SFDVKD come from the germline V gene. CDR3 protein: CATSDYPTGEFNEQFF. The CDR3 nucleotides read TGTGCCACCAGTGATTACCCGACAGGGGAATTCAATGAGCAGTTCTTC.

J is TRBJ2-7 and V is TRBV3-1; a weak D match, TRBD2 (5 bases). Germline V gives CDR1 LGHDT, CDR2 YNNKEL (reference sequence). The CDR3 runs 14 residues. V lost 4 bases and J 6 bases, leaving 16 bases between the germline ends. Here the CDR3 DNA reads TGTGCCAGCAGCCGGAGACTTGGCGGGTCCGAGCAGTACTTC. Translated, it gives CASSRRLGGSEQYF.

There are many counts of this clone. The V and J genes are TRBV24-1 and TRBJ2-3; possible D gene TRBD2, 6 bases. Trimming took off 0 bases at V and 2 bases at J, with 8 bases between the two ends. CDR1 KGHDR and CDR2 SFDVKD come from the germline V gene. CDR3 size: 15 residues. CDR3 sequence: CATSDLGGDTDTQYF. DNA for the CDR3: TGTGCCACCAGTGATTTGGGAGGGGACACAGATACGCAGTATTTT.

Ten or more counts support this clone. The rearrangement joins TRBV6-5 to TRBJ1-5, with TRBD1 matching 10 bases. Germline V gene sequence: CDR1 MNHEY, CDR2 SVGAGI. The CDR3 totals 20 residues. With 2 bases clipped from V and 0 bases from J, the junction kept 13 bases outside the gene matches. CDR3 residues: CASSYHPRDRGIPSNQPQHF. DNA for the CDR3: TGTGCCAGCAGTTACCATCCAAGGGACAGGGGTATCCCTAGCAATCAGCCCCAGCATTTT.

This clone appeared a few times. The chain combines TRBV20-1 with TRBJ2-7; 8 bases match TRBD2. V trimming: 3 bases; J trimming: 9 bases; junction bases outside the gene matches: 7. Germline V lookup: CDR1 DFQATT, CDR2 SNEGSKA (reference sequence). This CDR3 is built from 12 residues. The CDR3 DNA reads TGCAGTGCTAGGACTAGCGAGGGGCGGCAGTACTTC. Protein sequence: CSARTSEGRQYF.

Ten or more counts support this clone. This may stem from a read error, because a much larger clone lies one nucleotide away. CDR3 protein: CSARGAGIGETQYF. The CDR3 DNA reads TGCAGTGCTAGAGGCGCAGGTATCGGAGAGACCCAGTACTTC. The chain has TRBV20-1 and TRBJ2-5; D remains ambiguous. Germline CDR1 and CDR2: DFQATT and SNEGSKA (reference sequence). This CDR3 is built from 14 residues. With 1 base removed from V and 4 bases from J, the gap between germline ends came to 13 bases.

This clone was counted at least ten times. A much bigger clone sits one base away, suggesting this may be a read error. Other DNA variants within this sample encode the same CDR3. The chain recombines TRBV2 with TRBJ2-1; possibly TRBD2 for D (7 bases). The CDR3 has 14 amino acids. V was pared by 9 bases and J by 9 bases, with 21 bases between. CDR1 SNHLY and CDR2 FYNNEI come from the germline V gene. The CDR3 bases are TGTGCCAGACTGGCGGGAGAGGGGGGAAGTGAGCAGTTCTTC. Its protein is CARLAGEGGSEQFF.

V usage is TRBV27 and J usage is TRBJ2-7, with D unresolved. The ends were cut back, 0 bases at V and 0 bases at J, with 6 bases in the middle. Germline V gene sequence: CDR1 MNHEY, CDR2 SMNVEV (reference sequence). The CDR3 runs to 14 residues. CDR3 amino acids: CASSLSFFSYEQYF. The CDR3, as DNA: TGTGCCAGCAGTTTATCCTTCTTCTCCTACGAGCAGTACTTC.

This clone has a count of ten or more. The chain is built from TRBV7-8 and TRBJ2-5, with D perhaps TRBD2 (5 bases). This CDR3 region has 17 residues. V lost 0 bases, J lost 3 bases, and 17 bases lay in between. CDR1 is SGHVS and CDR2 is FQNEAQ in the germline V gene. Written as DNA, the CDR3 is TGTGCCAGCAGCTTAGCGAAACCCAGGCTAGCCGAAGAGACCCAGTACTTC. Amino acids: CASSLAKPRLAEETQYF.

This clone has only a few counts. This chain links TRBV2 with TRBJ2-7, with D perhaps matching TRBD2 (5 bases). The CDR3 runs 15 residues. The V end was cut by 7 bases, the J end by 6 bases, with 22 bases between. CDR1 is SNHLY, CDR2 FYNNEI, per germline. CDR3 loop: CASKPGSSSRGEQYF. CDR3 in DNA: TGTGCCAGCAAGCCGGGATCCTCTTCCCGTGGCGAGCAGTACTTC.

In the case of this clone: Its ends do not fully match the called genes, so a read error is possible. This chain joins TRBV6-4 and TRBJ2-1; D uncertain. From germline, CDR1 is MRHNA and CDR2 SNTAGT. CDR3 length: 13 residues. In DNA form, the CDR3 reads TGTGCCAGCAGTTACTCCTCTTACAATGAGCAGTTCTTC. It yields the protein CASSYSSYNEQFF.

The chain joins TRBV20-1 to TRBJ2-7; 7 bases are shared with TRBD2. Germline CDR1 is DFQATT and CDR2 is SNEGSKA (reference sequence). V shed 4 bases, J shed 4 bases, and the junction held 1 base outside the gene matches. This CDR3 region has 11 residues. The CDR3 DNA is TGCAGTGCTACAGCGGGATACGAGCAGTACTTC. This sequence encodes CSATAGYEQYF.